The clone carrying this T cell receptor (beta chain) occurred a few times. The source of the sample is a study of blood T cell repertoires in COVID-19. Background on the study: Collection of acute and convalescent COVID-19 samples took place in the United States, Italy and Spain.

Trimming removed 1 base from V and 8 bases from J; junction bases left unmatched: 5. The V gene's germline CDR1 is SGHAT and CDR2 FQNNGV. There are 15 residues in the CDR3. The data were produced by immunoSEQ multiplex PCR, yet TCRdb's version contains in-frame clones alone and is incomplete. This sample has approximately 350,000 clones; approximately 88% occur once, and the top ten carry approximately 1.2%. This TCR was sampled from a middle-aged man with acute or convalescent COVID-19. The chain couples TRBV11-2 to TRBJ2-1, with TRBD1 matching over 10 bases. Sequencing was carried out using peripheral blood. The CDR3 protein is CASSLVGTGVDEQFF. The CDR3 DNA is TGTGCCAGCAGCTTAGTTGGGACAGGGGTCGATGAGCAGTTCTTC.